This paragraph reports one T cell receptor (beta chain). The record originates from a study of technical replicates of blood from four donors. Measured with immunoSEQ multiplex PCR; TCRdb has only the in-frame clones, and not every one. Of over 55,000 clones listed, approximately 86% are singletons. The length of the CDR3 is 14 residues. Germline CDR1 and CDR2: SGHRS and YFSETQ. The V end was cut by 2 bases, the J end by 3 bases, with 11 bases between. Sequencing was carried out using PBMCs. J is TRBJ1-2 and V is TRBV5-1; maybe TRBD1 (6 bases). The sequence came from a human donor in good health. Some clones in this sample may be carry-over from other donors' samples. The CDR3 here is CASSFQGRDYGYTF. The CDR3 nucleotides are TGCGCCAGCAGCTTCCAGGGGAGGGACTATGGCTACACCTTC. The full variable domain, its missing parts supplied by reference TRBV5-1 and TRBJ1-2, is KAGVTQTPRYLIKTRGQQVTLSCSPISGHRSVSWYQQTPGQGLQFLFEYFSETQRNKGNFPGRFSGRQFSNSRSEMNVSTLELGDSALYLCASSFQGRDYGYTFGSGTRLTVV.